This T cell receptor (beta chain) stems from a study of human T cells and chemical hapten exposure. Study at large: Minor volume differences among pooled libraries chiefly drove per-sample TCR yield variation. General study points: Sensitization with DPC brought no change to TCRs above 1 in 1000 in frequency.

This clonotype came up many times. Its matching antigen is unknown. The time point was: pre-sensitization, week 0. Noted treatment: therapeutic diphenylcyclopropenone sensitization with weekly scalp DPC. Per the original methods: With a range of 23,224 to 690,600, the median per sample was 95,638 TCRs. TCRdb reprocessed the RACE reads via MiXCR and lists one record per CDR3 protein. The V and J calls follow TCRdb's processing rather than the paper's. The sample has 350,000 to 450,000 distinct CDR3 sequences, 4.5% to 6% seen once. The CDR3 sequence is 12 residues long. Trimming at V came to 6 bases and at J to 10 bases, leaving 5 bases not matched to a gene.

This sample comprised whole blood, obtained in connection with sensitization to the hapten diphenylcyclopropenone (DPC). The chain recombines TRBV12-3 or TRBV12-4 with TRBJ1-4; TRBD1 matches at 7 bases. The TCR was taken from a woman aged 50 to 65 with alopecia areata. Some clones in this sample may be carry-over from other donors' samples. This CDR3 is CASSSGGGKLFF. The CDR3 nucleotides are TGTGCCAGCAGCTCAGGGGGAGGAAAACTGTTTTTT.